These T cell receptor beta chains were read from a single sample in a study of type 1 regulatory T cells. A single record per CDR3 protein comes from TCRdb applying MiXCR to the reads. The top ten hold over 2.5% of the sample, which has approximately 20,000 distinct CDR3 sequences, about 9.4% seen once. The specimen was CD4+ T cells, either the whole sample or a sorted fraction (not recorded which). These receptors were obtained from a human donor in good health. Each CDR3 is given with its conserved first and last residue. The D gene is left open where the match is weak. Some rows mark clone size as missing; the rest say once, few, many or name a class of expanded clone.

>TRBV6-6|-|TRBJ1-5|-
CASTPLGVWQPQHF
TGTGCCAGCACTCCCTTGGGGGTGTGGCAGCCCCAGCATTTT
>TRBV20-1|medium-sized|TRBJ1-1|-
CSAIRGNTEAFF
TGCAGTGCTATCAGGGGGAACACTGAAGCTTTCTTT
>TRBV25-1|few|TRBJ2-2|TRBD1
CASNRGSGELFF
TGTGCCAGCAACAGGGGGTCCGGGGAGCTGTTTTTT
>TRBV20-1|-|TRBJ2-1|TRBD2
CSARSPGGPGNEQLF
TGCAGTGCTAGATCCCCGGGAGGGCCGGGGAATGAGCAGTTGTTC
>TRBV6-5|many|TRBJ1-2|-
CASSWGEGHGYTF
TGTGCCAGCAGCTGGGGGGAGGGCCATGGCTACACCTTC
>TRBV30|many|TRBJ2-7|-
CAWKGGGDRYEQYF
TGTGCCTGGAAGGGTGGGGGAGACCGATACGAGCAGTACTTC
>TRBV15|-|TRBJ2-5|-
CATRGTAGGTQYF
TGTGCCACAAGGGGGACAGCCGGGGGGACCCAGTACTTC
>TRBV13|-|TRBJ2-3|TRBD1
CASSLGQGRDTQYF
TGTGCCAGCAGCTTGGGACAGGGGCGGGATACGCAGTATTTT
>TRBV18|many|TRBJ2-3|-
CASSPTRLLRERDTQYF
TGTGCCAGCTCCCCCACACGACTTCTCCGGGAGCGTGATACGCAGTATTTT
>TRBV12-3/TRBV12-4|-|TRBJ1-5|-
CASSPEGGQPQHF
TGTGCCAGCAGTCCGGAGGGAGGACAGCCCCAGCATTTT
>TRBV6-5|-|TRBJ2-3|-
CASSQSPTRKDTQYF
TGTGCCAGCAGTCAATCCCCGACTAGGAAGGATACGCAGTATTTT
>TRBV15|-|TRBJ2-3|-
CATSRGLASDTQYF
TGTGCCACCAGCCGGGGGCTAGCATCAGATACGCAGTATTTT
>TRBV18|many|TRBJ1-1|-
CASSPGPRGEAFF
TGTGCCAGCTCACCCGGGCCCAGGGGAGAAGCTTTCTTT
>TRBV29-1|few|TRBJ1-6|-
CSVVDGDSSYNSPLHF
TGCAGCGTTGTTGATGGCGATAGCTCCTATAATTCACCCCTCCACTTT
>TRBV20-1|many|TRBJ2-3|-
CSCFAGTDTQYF
TGCAGTTGTTTTGCCGGCACAGATACGCAGTATTTT
>TRBV10-3|few|TRBJ2-1|-
CAISDVREQFF
TGTGCCATCAGCGACGTTAGAGAGCAGTTCTTC
>TRBV11-2|many|TRBJ2-7|TRBD1
CASSHGTGPSYEQYF
TGTGCCAGCAGCCATGGGACAGGGCCTTCCTACGAGCAGTACTTC
>TRBV30|-|TRBJ1-4|TRBD1
CAWSAPTGTNEKLFF
TGTGCCTGGAGTGCCCCGACAGGGACTAATGAAAAACTGTTTTTT
>TRBV4-1|many|TRBJ2-4|-
CASSQDPQNIQYF
TGCGCCAGCAGCCAGGACCCCCAAAACATTCAGTACTTC
>TRBV7-2|many|TRBJ2-7|TRBD2
CASSSHLVAGTSAAYEQYF
TGTGCCAGCAGCTCCCATCTGGTTGCCGGGACTAGCGCCGCCTACGAGCAGTACTTC
>TRBV7-9|few|TRBJ2-1|TRBD2
CASSLTVPSSGRTSSYNEQFF
TGTGCCAGCAGCTTAACGGTCCCCTCTAGCGGGAGGACCAGCTCCTACAATGAGCAGTTCTTC
>TRBV7-2|-|TRBJ2-2|-
CASSPSRELFF
TGTGCCAGCAGCCCCAGTAGGGAGCTGTTTTTT
>TRBV18|many|TRBJ2-7|-
CASSPGVARTREQYF
TGTGCCAGCTCACCCGGAGTAGCCAGAACGCGCGAGCAGTACTTC
>TRBV2|many|TRBJ2-1|TRBD1
CASSGLGTGFRNEQFF
TGTGCCAGCAGTGGGCTGGGGACAGGGTTCCGCAATGAGCAGTTCTTC
>TRBV7-2|few|TRBJ2-2|-
CASSLISGRGNGELFF
TGTGCCAGCAGCTTAATTTCCGGGAGAGGTAACGGGGAGCTGTTTTTT
>TRBV3-1|few|TRBJ2-1|-
CASSSTGAKRFF
TGTGCCAGCAGCTCGACGGGGGCGAAACGGTTCTTC
>TRBV3-1|many|TRBJ2-1|-
CASSQYGEQFF
TGTGCCAGCAGCCAATACGGTGAGCAGTTCTTC
>TRBV28|many|TRBJ1-5|TRBD1
CASSAWTGSGNQPQHF
TGTGCCAGCAGTGCCTGGACAGGAAGTGGGAATCAGCCCCAGCATTTT
>TRBV11-2|many|TRBJ1-3|-
CASAWDGNTIYF
TGTGCCAGCGCATGGGACGGAAACACCATATATTTT
>TRBV7-2|many|TRBJ2-7|-
CASSLAPGLTYEQYF
TGTGCCAGCAGCTTGGCTCCGGGACTGACCTACGAGCAGTACTTC
>TRBV30|few|TRBJ2-5|TRBD1
CAWSGTGQETQYF
TGTGCCTGGTCCGGGACAGGGCAAGAGACCCAGTACTTC
>TRBV12-3/TRBV12-4|-|TRBJ2-3|-
CASSLGRESDTQYF
TGTGCCAGCAGTTTAGGTCGGGAGTCGGATACGCAGTATTTT
>TRBV12-3/TRBV12-4|-|TRBJ1-2|-
CASRETVRHGYTF
TGTGCCAGCAGAGAGACAGTGCGACATGGCTACACCTTC
>TRBV14|-|TRBJ2-3|-
CASSQDLGGTGDTQYF
TGTGCCAGCAGCCAAGATCTGGGGGGCACAGGGGATACGCAGTATTTT